This TCR beta chain appears in the sequencing data of a study of T cell changes during pregnancy in multiple sclerosis. Per the germline V gene, CDR1 is SGDLS and CDR2 is YYNGEE. The length of the CDR3 is 13 residues. V lost 4 bases, J lost 9 bases, and 14 bases lay in between. TCRdb's copy holds only in-frame clones and misses some; the assay was immunoSEQ multiplex PCR. The table has about 34,000 clones, around 90% seen once. This chain uses TRBV9 with TRBJ2-1; perhaps TRBD1 as D (7 bases). The input for sequencing was CD8+ T cells from peripheral blood mononuclear cells, taken in the third trimester of pregnancy. This receptor was taken from a female donor with multiple sclerosis, enrolled in a pregnancy study. The CDR3 here is CASSPNRGGEQFF. CDR3 nucleotide sequence: TGTGCCAGCAGCCCCAACAGGGGAGGTGAGCAGTTCTTC.